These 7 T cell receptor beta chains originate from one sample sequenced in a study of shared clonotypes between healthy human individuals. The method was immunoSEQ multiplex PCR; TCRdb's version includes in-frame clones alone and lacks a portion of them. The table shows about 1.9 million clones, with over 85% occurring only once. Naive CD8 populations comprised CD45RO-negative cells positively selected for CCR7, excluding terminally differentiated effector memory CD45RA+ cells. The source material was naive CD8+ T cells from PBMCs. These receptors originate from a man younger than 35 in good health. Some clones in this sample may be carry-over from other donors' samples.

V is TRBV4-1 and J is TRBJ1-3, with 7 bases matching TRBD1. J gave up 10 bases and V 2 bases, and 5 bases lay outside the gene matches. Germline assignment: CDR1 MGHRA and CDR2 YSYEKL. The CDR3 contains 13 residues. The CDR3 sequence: CASSQPQDRTIYF. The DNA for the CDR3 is TGCGCCAGCAGCCAACCTCAGGACAGGACCATATATTTT.

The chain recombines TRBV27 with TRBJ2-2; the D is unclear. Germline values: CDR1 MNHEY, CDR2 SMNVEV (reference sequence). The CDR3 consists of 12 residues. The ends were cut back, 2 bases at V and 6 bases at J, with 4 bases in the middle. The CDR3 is CASSLPSGELFF. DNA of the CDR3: TGTGCCAGCAGTTTACCATCCGGGGAGCTGTTTTTT.

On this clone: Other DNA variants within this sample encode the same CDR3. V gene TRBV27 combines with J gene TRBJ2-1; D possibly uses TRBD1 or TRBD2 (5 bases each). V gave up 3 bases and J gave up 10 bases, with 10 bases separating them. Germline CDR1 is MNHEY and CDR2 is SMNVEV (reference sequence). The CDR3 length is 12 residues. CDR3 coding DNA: TGTGCCAGCAGTTTTGGGGGAAGCGAGCAGTTCTTC. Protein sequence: CASSFGGSEQFF.

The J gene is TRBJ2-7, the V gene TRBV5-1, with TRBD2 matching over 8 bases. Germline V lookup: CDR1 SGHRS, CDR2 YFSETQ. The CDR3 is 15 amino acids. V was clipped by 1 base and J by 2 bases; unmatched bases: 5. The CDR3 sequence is CASSLKWREAYEQYF. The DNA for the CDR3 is TGCGCCAGCAGCTTGAAGTGGCGGGAGGCCTACGAGCAGTACTTC.

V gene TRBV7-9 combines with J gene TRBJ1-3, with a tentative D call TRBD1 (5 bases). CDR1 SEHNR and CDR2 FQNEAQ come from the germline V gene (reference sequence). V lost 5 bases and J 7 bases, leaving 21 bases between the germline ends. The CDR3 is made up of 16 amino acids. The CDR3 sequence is CASSPGEGREQNTIYF. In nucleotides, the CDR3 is TGTGCCAGCAGCCCCGGTGAGGGCAGGGAACAGAACACCATATATTTT.

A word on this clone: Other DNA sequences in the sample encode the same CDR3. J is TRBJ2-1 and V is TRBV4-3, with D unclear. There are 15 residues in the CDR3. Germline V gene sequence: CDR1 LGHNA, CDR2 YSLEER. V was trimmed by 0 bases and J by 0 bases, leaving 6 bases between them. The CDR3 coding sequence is TGCGCCAGCAGCCAAGATAGAAGCTCCTACAATGAGCAGTTCTTC. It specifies CASSQDRSSYNEQFF.

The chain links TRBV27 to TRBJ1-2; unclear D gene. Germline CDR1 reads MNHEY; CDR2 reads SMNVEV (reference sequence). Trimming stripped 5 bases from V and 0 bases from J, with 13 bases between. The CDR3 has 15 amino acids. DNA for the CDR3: TGTGCCAGCAGTCTAGCTCGGGATTCTAACTATGGCTACACCTTC. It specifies CASSLARDSNYGYTF.